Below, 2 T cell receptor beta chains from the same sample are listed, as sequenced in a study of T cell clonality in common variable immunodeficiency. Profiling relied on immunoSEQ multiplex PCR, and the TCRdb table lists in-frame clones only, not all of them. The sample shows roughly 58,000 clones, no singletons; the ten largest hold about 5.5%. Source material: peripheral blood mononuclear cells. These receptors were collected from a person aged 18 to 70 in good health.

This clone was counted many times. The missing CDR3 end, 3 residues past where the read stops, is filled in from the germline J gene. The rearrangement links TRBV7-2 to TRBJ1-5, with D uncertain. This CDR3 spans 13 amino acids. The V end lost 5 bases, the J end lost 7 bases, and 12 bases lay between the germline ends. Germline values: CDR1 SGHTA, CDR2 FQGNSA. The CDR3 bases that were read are TGTGCCAGCAGCCTACAAAAGGGCCAGCCC. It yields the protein CASSLQKGQP. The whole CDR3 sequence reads CASSLQKGQPQHF. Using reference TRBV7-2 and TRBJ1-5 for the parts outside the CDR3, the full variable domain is GAGVSQSPSNKVTEKGKDVELRCDPISGHTALYWYRQSLGQGLEFLIYFQGNSAPDKSGLPSDRFSAERTGGSVSTLTIQRTQQEDSAVYLCASSLQKGQPQHFGDGTRLSIL.

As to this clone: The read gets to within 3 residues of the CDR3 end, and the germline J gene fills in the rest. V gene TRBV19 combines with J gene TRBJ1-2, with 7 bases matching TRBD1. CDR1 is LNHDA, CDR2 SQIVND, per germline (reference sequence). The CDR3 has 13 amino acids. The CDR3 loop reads CASMGQSSVGYTF. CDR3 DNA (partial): TGTGCCAGTATGGGACAGAGTTCGGTGGGC.